This is a list of T cell receptor beta chains from one sample in a study of a mutant IDH1 vaccine in newly diagnosed glioma. These receptors' antigens are unknown. Sequencing was performed with immunoSEQ multiplex PCR; in TCRdb, only in-frame clones are kept and a portion is missing. The data hold tens of thousands of clones, with roughly 71% observed a single time. Material: PBMCs, obtained from a glioma patient whose treatment included an IDH1 peptide vaccine. The receptor set was obtained from a man aged 50 to 60 with glioma. Each CDR3 is given with its conserved first and last residue. A D gene is named only where the DNA matches it firmly. The size of a clone is reported for some rows only, either as once, few or many, or as a class for expanded clones.

clone_size: -
j_call: TRBJ2-1
d_call: TRBD1
v_call: TRBV14
cdr3_nt: TGTGCCAGCAGCCAAATCCTGGGACAGGGGTCCTACAATGAGCAGTTCTTC
cdr3_aa: CASSQILGQGSYNEQFF

clone_size: -
j_call: TRBJ1-5
d_call: -
v_call: TRBV6-5
cdr3_nt: TGTGCCAGCAGGGTAGACAGAAGGCAGCCCCAGCATTTT
cdr3_aa: CASRVDRRQPQHF

clone_size: -
j_call: TRBJ2-1
d_call: -
v_call: TRBV5-8
cdr3_nt: TGTGCCAGCAGCCGTGGGGACCTCTCCTACAATGAGCAGTTCTTC
cdr3_aa: CASSRGDLSYNEQFF

clone_size: once
j_call: TRBJ1-2
d_call: -
v_call: TRBV4-3
cdr3_nt: TGCGCCAGCAGCCAAGATGGGATTGGCTATGGCTACACCTTC
cdr3_aa: CASSQDGIGYGYTF

clone_size: -
j_call: TRBJ1-1
d_call: TRBD1
v_call: TRBV6-5
cdr3_nt: TGTGCCAGCAGTCTTACTCAGGGGGGTACTGAAGCTTTCTTT
cdr3_aa: CASSLTQGGTEAFF

clone_size: -
j_call: TRBJ2-2
d_call: TRBD1
v_call: TRBV7-2
cdr3_nt: TGTGCCAGCAGCTTACGGCAGGGGGCCACCGGGGAGCTGTTTTTT
cdr3_aa: CASSLRQGATGELFF

clone_size: once
j_call: TRBJ2-5
d_call: TRBD2
v_call: TRBV2
cdr3_nt: TGTGCCAGCGAAATAGCGGGGGCCCAAGAGACCCAGTACTTC
cdr3_aa: CASEIAGAQETQYF

clone_size: -
j_call: TRBJ2-3
d_call: TRBD2
v_call: TRBV9
cdr3_nt: TGTGCCAGCAGCTCAACTAGCGGGGGATCAGATACGCAGTATTTT
cdr3_aa: CASSSTSGGSDTQYF

clone_size: -
j_call: TRBJ1-1
d_call: -
v_call: TRBV27
cdr3_nt: TGTGCCAGCAGTTTCGGGAGCGACAACACTGAAGCTTTCTTT
cdr3_aa: CASSFGSDNTEAFF

clone_size: -
j_call: TRBJ1-3
d_call: -
v_call: TRBV30
cdr3_nt: TGTGCCTGGGGCGGGTTCTCTGGAAACACCATATATTTT
cdr3_aa: CAWGGFSGNTIYF

clone_size: -
j_call: TRBJ2-7
d_call: -
v_call: TRBV25-1
cdr3_nt: TGTGCCAGCAGGGAAATGATTAAGCGGAATAACGAGCAGTACTTC
cdr3_aa: CASREMIKRNNEQYF

clone_size: -
j_call: TRBJ2-5
d_call: -
v_call: TRBV9
cdr3_nt: TGTGCCAGCAGCGTCTACCAGGGGTCGAAGGAGACCCAGTACTTC
cdr3_aa: CASSVYQGSKETQYF

clone_size: -
j_call: TRBJ2-1
d_call: TRBD1
v_call: TRBV9
cdr3_nt: TGTGCCAGCAGCTTTGGACAGGCTTACAATGAGCAGTTCTTC
cdr3_aa: CASSFGQAYNEQFF

clone_size: -
j_call: TRBJ1-2
d_call: -
v_call: TRBV5-4
cdr3_nt: TGTGCCAGCAGCTTGGTAAGGGACCCACTCACCTTC
cdr3_aa: CASSLVRDPLTF

clone_size: -
j_call: TRBJ1-5
d_call: -
v_call: TRBV4-1
cdr3_nt: TGCGCCAGCAGCCAGGACACAGGGCGAGATCAGCCCCAGCATTTT
cdr3_aa: CASSQDTGRDQPQHF

clone_size: few
j_call: TRBJ2-1
d_call: -
v_call: TRBV5-1
cdr3_nt: TGCGCCAGCAGCTTCTGGGACGGCCTTAATGAGCAGTTCTTC
cdr3_aa: CASSFWDGLNEQFF

clone_size: once
j_call: TRBJ1-1
d_call: -
v_call: TRBV4-1
cdr3_nt: TGCGCCAGCAGCCCCCGGGGAAATTCTGAAGCTTTCTTT
cdr3_aa: CASSPRGNSEAFF

clone_size: -
j_call: TRBJ2-7
d_call: -
v_call: TRBV6-1
cdr3_nt: TGTGCCAGCAGTGAGATGGGGCAGAAGTCCTACGAGCAGTACTTC
cdr3_aa: CASSEMGQKSYEQYF

clone_size: -
j_call: TRBJ2-3
d_call: -
v_call: TRBV5-3
cdr3_nt: TGTGCCAGAAGCGCCAAACAAGGGGGACCGGGAGCCTTTACAGATACGCAGTATTTT
cdr3_aa: CARSAKQGGPGAFTDTQYF

clone_size: -
j_call: TRBJ2-5
d_call: -
v_call: TRBV2
cdr3_nt: TGTGCCAGCAGCCCGAACCAACTGGAGACCCAGTACTTC
cdr3_aa: CASSPNQLETQYF

clone_size: -
j_call: TRBJ1-2
d_call: -
v_call: TRBV30
cdr3_nt: TGTGCCTGGAGGGGCCGGGAGGCCTATGGCTACACCTTC
cdr3_aa: CAWRGREAYGYTF

clone_size: -
j_call: TRBJ1-1
d_call: -
v_call: TRBV7-9
cdr3_nt: TGTGCCAGCAGCTTAGCGGTCTACGAAGCTTTCTTT
cdr3_aa: CASSLAVYEAFF

clone_size: few
j_call: TRBJ1-1
d_call: -
v_call: TRBV7-8
cdr3_nt: TGTGCCAGCAGCTTAGGGGGCACGAACACTGAAGCTTTCTTT
cdr3_aa: CASSLGGTNTEAFF

clone_size: -
j_call: TRBJ1-2
d_call: TRBD1
v_call: TRBV9
cdr3_nt: TGTGCCAGCAGCGTAGACCCGGGACAGAACTATGGCTACACCTTC
cdr3_aa: CASSVDPGQNYGYTF

clone_size: -
j_call: TRBJ1-1
d_call: -
v_call: TRBV6-6
cdr3_nt: TGTGCCAGCAGTTACGGGGGAGAAATAAACACTGAAGCTTTCTTT
cdr3_aa: CASSYGGEINTEAFF

clone_size: once
j_call: TRBJ1-1
d_call: TRBD1
v_call: TRBV27
cdr3_nt: TGTGCCACCAAGAGACAGGGGGGATTGAACACTGAAGCTTTCTTT
cdr3_aa: CATKRQGGLNTEAFF

clone_size: -
j_call: TRBJ1-2
d_call: TRBD1
v_call: TRBV30
cdr3_nt: TGTGCCTGGAGTACGGAAACAGGGGGCCTTGGAGGCGGCTACACCTTC
cdr3_aa: CAWSTETGGLGGGYTF

clone_size: -
j_call: TRBJ2-7
d_call: -
v_call: TRBV7-2
cdr3_nt: TGTGCCAGCAGCCAAAGTTCGGGACTCGGTGGCGAGCAGTACTTC
cdr3_aa: CASSQSSGLGGEQYF

clone_size: -
j_call: TRBJ2-7
d_call: -
v_call: TRBV27
cdr3_nt: TGTGCCAGCAGTTCACCCGGGGGCGACGAGCAGTACTTC
cdr3_aa: CASSSPGGDEQYF

clone_size: -
j_call: TRBJ1-5
d_call: -
v_call: TRBV5-6
cdr3_nt: TGTGCCAGCAGCTCCGGGCCCCATAGCAATCAGCCCCAGCATTTT
cdr3_aa: CASSSGPHSNQPQHF

clone_size: -
j_call: TRBJ2-5
d_call: -
v_call: TRBV29-1
cdr3_nt: TGCAGCGTTGAACTTACAGGGGAGACCCAGTACTTC
cdr3_aa: CSVELTGETQYF

clone_size: -
j_call: TRBJ1-1
d_call: -
v_call: TRBV21-1
cdr3_nt: TGTGCCAGCAGGGGAGAGAACACTGAAGCTTTCTTT
cdr3_aa: CASRGENTEAFF

clone_size: once
j_call: TRBJ2-7
d_call: -
v_call: TRBV19
cdr3_nt: TGTGCCAGTAGTACGGGGCGTCAATCCTACGAGCAGTACTTC
cdr3_aa: CASSTGRQSYEQYF